These 13 T cell receptor beta chains share one sample of origin, sequenced in a study of CD8+ T cells in alopecia areata. Following extraction, RNA underwent reverse transcription to cDNA, which served as the sequencing template. Some clones are missing from TCRdb's copy, which holds only in-frame ones; the method was immunoSEQ multiplex PCR. The sample yields roughly 13,000 clones, 55% to 60% seen once. As part of sample collection, lesional scalp punch biopsies and peripheral blood were taken from alopecia areata patients. Here the sequenced sample was skin, taken at week 0. The origin of the receptors is a human donor with alopecia areata.

This clone ranks as large. The chain combines TRBV5-1 with TRBJ2-3; TRBD2 aligns across 8 bases. This CDR3 comprises 14 residues. CDR1 and CDR2 (germline): SGHRS, YFSETQ. The J segment lost 4 bases and the V segment lost 2 bases, leaving 3 bases of the junction unmatched. Here the CDR3 DNA reads TGCGCCAGCAGCTTAGCGGGGGAGGCAGATACGCAGTATTTT. Amino acid sequence: CASSLAGEADTQYF.

The table lists this clone with a few counts. V usage is TRBV7-2 and J usage is TRBJ2-2; maybe TRBD1 (6 bases). The CDR3 spans 15 residues. Trimming took off 4 bases at V and 6 bases at J, with 15 bases between the two ends. Germline loops: CDR1 SGHTA, CDR2 FQGNSA. The CDR3: CASSSFTGLAGELFF. The CDR3 DNA reads TGTGCCAGCAGCTCGTTTACAGGGTTGGCCGGGGAGCTGTTTTTT.

This clone was detected a few times. The V gene is TRBV6-6, the J gene TRBJ2-5; D may be TRBD1 (5 bases). V was clipped by 3 bases and J by 7 bases, with 18 bases between them. Germline-derived CDR1 and CDR2 are MNHNY and SVGAGI (reference sequence). The CDR3 is 15 residues long. CDR3 loop: CASSYRSEERGTQYF. The CDR3 nucleotides are TGTGCCAGCAGTTATCGGTCCGAGGAAAGGGGGACCCAGTACTTC.

J is TRBJ2-4 and V is TRBV4-3; unclear D gene. This CDR3 contains 12 residues. The V and J ends lost 1 base and 6 bases respectively, with 4 bases between them. Germline V CDR1 and CDR2: LGHNA, YSLEER. CDR3 DNA sequence: TGCGCCAGCAGCCAAGGAACAAACATTCAGTACTTC. This translates into CASSQGTNIQYF.

The chain couples TRBV5-6 to TRBJ1-6, with 8 bases identical to TRBD1. Trimming took 0 bases from V and 6 from J; bases not matched to a gene: 2. The CDR3 totals 15 residues. Germline V gives CDR1 SGHDT, CDR2 YYEEEE. CDR3 DNA sequence: TGTGCCAGCAGCTTGGGCCAGGGGGCTAATTCACCCCTCCACTTT. This sequence encodes CASSLGQGANSPLHF.

The sample holds one count of this clone. The chain employs TRBV29-1 and TRBJ1-1; no firm D call. Germline CDR1 reads SQVTM; CDR2 reads ANQGSEA. The germline V and J ends were trimmed by 7 bases and 0 bases, with 12 bases remaining between them. The CDR3 is made up of 13 amino acids. CDR3 nucleotide sequence: TGCAGCGGTACCGCCAGACTGAACACTGAAGCTTTCTTT. Translating gives CSGTARLNTEAFF.

This chain joins TRBV4-1 and TRBJ1-3; D call uncertain. The germline CDR1 and CDR2 sequences are MGHRA and YSYEKL. The V gene lost 4 bases and the J gene lost 3 bases, with 13 bases spanning the gap. This CDR3 region has 15 residues. In DNA, the CDR3 is TGCGCCAGCAGCCTACCGCAGGACCGTGGAAACACCATATATTTT. Residues: CASSLPQDRGNTIYF.

This clone appeared a few times. CDR3 in amino acids: CASSLSGENTEAFF. DNA of the CDR3: TGTGCCAGCAGCTTATCGGGAGAGAACACTGAAGCTTTCTTT. The chain has TRBV7-6 and TRBJ1-1; D remains ambiguous. The germline V gene has CDR1 SGHVS and CDR2 FNYEAQ. This CDR3 has 14 residues. V was pared by 2 bases and J by 1 base, with 8 bases between.

The chain couples TRBV5-1 to TRBJ1-1, with 8 bases aligning to TRBD1. The CDR3 loop spans 14 amino acids. From germline, CDR1 is SGHRS and CDR2 YFSETQ. Trimming removed 3 bases from V and 5 bases from J; junction bases left unmatched: 6. The CDR3 coding sequence is TGCGCCAGCAGCTCTGGACAGGGAAAGACTGAAGCTTTCTTT. Its translation: CASSSGQGKTEAFF.

This clone was recorded a few times. Different DNA sequences within this sample yield the same CDR3. The CDR3 here is CASSPDSSGANVLTF. The CDR3 region has the DNA TGCGCCAGCAGCCCAGACTCTAGCGGGGCCAACGTCCTGACTTTC. The chain joins TRBV5-1 to TRBJ2-6; TRBD2 is a possible D gene (5 bases). The V end was cut by 4 bases, the J end by 4 bases, with 12 bases between. Germline-derived CDR1 and CDR2 are SGHRS and YFSETQ. CDR3 length equals 15 residues.

The sample holds a few counts of this clone. CDR3 loop: CASSPLRGRGTKQYF. CDR3 bases: TGTGCCAGCAGTCCGCTTAGGGGCAGGGGTACGAAGCAGTACTTC. The genes are TRBV27 and TRBJ2-7; maybe TRBD1 (6 bases). Germline values: CDR1 MNHEY, CDR2 SMNVEV (reference sequence). The ends were cut back, 5 bases at V and 8 bases at J, with 22 bases in the middle. This CDR3 has 15 residues.

This chain joins TRBV19 and TRBJ2-5; tentative D call: TRBD2 (6 bases). Trimming stripped 7 bases from V and 1 base from J, with 10 bases between. Looked up from germline, CDR1 is LNHDA and CDR2 is SQIVND (reference sequence). The CDR3 is 13 amino acids. CDR3 coding DNA: TGTGCCAGTACGGGGGACCGCCAAGAGACCCAGTACTTC. Translation: CASTGDRQETQYF.

The V and J genes are TRBV4-1 and TRBJ1-1; D is ambiguous. This CDR3 has 13 residues. The germline V gene has CDR1 MGHRA and CDR2 YSYEKL. The V end lost 11 bases, the J end lost 0 bases, and 13 bases lay between the germline ends. The CDR3 spells CAGGPNVNTEAFF. The DNA for the CDR3 is TGCGCCGGAGGACCGAATGTGAACACTGAAGCTTTCTTT.